This T cell receptor (beta chain) comes out of a study of blood T cell repertoires in COVID-19. Study-wide context: T cells, B-cell-depleted T cells, or PBMCs supplied cDNA or gDNA.

Study processing details: Amplification of reference gene primers was used by the study to estimate nucleated cell counts. Produced via immunoSEQ multiplex PCR; TCRdb's table is partial and in-frame only. The DNA gave D and trimming, while V, J and clone size come from that table. The sample shows about 180,000 clones, approximately 90% of them seen only once. The V gene end was trimmed by 6 bases and the J gene end by 6 bases; junction bases not matched to a gene: 9. There are 15 residues in the CDR3. Germline lookup yields CDR1 LNHDA and CDR2 SQIVND (reference sequence). The V call is TRBV19, the J call TRBJ2-4; 9 nucleotides align to TRBD1. What was sequenced was peripheral blood. The TCR was taken from a man between 45 and 60 years old with acute or convalescent COVID-19. The CDR3 nucleotides are TGTGCCAGTAGCGACCGGGACAGGGTATTAAACATTCAGTACTTC. Translated, it gives CASSDRDRVLNIQYF.